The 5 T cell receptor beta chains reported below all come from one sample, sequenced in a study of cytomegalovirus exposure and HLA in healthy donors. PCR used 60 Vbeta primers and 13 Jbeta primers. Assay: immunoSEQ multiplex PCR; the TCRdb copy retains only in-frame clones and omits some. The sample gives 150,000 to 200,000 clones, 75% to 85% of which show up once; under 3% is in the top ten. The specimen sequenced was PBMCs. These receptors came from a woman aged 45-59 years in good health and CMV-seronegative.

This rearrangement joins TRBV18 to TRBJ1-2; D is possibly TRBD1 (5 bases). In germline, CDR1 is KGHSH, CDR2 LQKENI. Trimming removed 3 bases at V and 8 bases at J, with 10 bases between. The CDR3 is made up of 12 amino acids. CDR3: CASSPGGEGYTF. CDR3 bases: TGTGCCAGCTCACCGGGGGGAGAAGGCTACACCTTC.

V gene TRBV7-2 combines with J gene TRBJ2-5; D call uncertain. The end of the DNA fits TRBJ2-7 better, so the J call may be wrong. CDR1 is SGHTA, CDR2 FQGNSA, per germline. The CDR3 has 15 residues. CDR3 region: CASSQESVPSYEQYF. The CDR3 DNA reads TGTGCCAGCAGCCAAGAATCGGTTCCCTCCTACGAGCAGTACTTC.

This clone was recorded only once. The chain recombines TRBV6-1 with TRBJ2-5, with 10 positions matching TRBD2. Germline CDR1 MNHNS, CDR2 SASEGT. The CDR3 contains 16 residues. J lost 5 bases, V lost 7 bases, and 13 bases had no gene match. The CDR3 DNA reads TGTGCCAGCACCGAAGCGGGAGGGCCGCGGGGGGAGACCCAGTACTTC. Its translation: CASTEAGGPRGETQYF.

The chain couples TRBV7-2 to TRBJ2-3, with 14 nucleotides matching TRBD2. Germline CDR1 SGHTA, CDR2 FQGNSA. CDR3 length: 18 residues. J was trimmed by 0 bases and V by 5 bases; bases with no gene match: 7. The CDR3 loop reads CASSTRTSGGTSTDTQYF. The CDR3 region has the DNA TGTGCCAGCAGCACAAGGACTAGCGGGGGGACGAGCACAGATACGCAGTATTTT.

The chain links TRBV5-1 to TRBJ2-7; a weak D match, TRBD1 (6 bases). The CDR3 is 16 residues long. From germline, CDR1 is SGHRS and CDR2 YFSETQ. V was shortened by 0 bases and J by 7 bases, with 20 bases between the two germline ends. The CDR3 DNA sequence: TGCGCCAGCAGCTTGGGTACAGGGCCCACCTTTGGGGAGCAGTACTTC. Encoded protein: CASSLGTGPTFGEQYF.